This T cell receptor beta chain was captured by sequencing in a study of monozygotic twins with inflammatory bowel disease. Nested amplification of TCRalpha and TCRbeta cDNA involved two PCRs of around 16 and 10 cycles. From its re-call of the 5' RACE reads, TCRdb lists each CDR3 protein once, without DNA. The table lists roughly 330,000 distinct CDR3 sequences. The CDR3 is 11 residues long. V is TRBV12-3 or TRBV12-4 and J is TRBJ2-1. The sample consisted of blood. The receptor comes from a human donor with ulcerative colitis or Crohn's disease, or a healthy co-twin of an affected twin (not recorded which). The CDR3 protein is CASSFKAEQFF.